The source of this T cell receptor beta chain is a study of cytomegalovirus exposure and HLA in healthy donors. Across the study: The same platform as the 500 to 700 first-cohort repertoires was used for the 110 or so validation repertoires, a later analysis reported.

Clones were sequenced by immunoSEQ multiplex PCR, and TCRdb holds only the in-frame ones, with some missing. The sample includes approximately 160,000 clones, approximately 87% of them seen just once. A note on this clone: Its antigen is currently unknown.

Per the germline V gene, CDR1 is SGDLS and CDR2 is YYNGEE. V lost 7 bases and J lost 2, with 15 bases in between. The CDR3 runs 14 residues. Whole-study results and caveats: Reportedly, cytomegalovirus status was diagnosed with high sensitivity and specificity. The study labeled 180 or so TCR beta chains cytomegalovirus-associated.

Sequenced: PBMCs. This rearrangement joins TRBV9 to TRBJ1-1, with D tentatively TRBD1 (5 bases). The sequence was obtained from a woman aged 25-40 years in good health and CMV-seronegative. The chain's CDR3 is CASGTAGPNTEAFF. CDR3 bases: TGTGCCAGCGGCACAGCGGGACCCAACACTGAAGCTTTCTTT. Looking up the rest from reference TRBV9 and TRBJ1-1 gives the full variable domain: DSGVTQTPKHLITATGQRVTLRCSPRSGDLSVYWYQQSLDQGLQFLIQYYNGEERAKGNILERFSAQQFPDLHSELNLSSLELGDSALYFCASGTAGPNTEAFFGQGTRLTVV.